The clone carrying this TCR beta chain was observed a handful of times. Its antigen is currently unknown. The source of the sample is a study of response to subunit inactivated influenza vaccine. Regarding the study as a whole: Authors suggested seasonal influenza vaccinations each recruit few new T cells.

Trimming removed 0 bases from V and 0 bases from J, with 11 bases in between. The CDR3 has 16 residues. CDR1 and CDR2 from the germline V gene are SGHRS and YFSETQ. Each CDR3 protein is one row after TCRdb ran MiXCR on the RT-PCR reads. The sample yields 700,000 to 800,000 distinct CDR3 sequences, about 18% seen once. The material sequenced was PBMCs from blood, taken 5 days after vaccination. The sequence was collected from a middle-aged man who received an inactivated influenza vaccine. This chain connects TRBV5-1 to TRBJ2-3; unclear D gene. The CDR3, as DNA: TGCGCCAGCAGCTTGGTGGGCGTATCTAGCACAGATACGCAGTATTTT. Its protein is CASSLVGVSSTDTQYF.